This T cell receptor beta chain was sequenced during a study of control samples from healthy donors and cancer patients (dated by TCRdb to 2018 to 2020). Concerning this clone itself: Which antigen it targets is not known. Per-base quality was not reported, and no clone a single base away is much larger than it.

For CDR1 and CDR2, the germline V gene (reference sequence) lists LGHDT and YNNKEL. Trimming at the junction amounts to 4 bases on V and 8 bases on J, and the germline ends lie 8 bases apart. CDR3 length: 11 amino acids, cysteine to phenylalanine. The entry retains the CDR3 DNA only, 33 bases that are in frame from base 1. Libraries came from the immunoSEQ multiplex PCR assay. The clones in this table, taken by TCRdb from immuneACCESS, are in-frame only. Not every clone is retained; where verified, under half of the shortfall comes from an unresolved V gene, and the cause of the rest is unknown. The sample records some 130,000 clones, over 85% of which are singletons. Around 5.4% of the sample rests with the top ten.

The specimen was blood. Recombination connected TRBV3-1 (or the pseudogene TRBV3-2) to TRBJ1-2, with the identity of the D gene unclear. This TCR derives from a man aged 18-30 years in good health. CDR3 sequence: CASSLREGYTF. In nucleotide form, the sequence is TGTGCCAGCAGCCTACGAGAGGGCTACACCTTC.